This section outlines one TCR beta chain sequence together with its context. Its cognate antigen is unknown. The V gene's germline CDR1 is MNHEY and CDR2 SMNVEV (reference sequence). The V gene end was trimmed by 5 bases and the J gene end by 5 bases; junction bases not matched to a gene: 15. This CDR3 comprises 18 residues. Repeated repertoire sampling spanned the course of chemoradiotherapy. Only in-frame clones appear in the TCRdb table, and some are missing; sequencing was by immunoSEQ multiplex PCR. The sample gives about 8,700 clones, around 67% of which show up once; around 10% is in the top ten. The sample belongs to a study of chemoradiotherapy in HPV16-positive cancers. Findings and caveats of the study: Only two HPV16-positive patients supplied the functional HPV-specificity definition. Candidate HPV-specific clones and E7-related TCR motifs grew in tumor during treatment.

The clonotype was recovered from a human donor with HPV-associated anogenital cancer. The chain employs TRBV27 and TRBJ2-1, with 10 bases that match TRBD2. This sample was taken from a patient who underwent chemoradiotherapy. The CDR3: CASSLRLAGEVGHNEQFF. The CDR3 DNA reads TGTGCCAGCAGTCTCAGGCTAGCGGGGGAGGTTGGGCACAATGAGCAGTTCTTC.